This T cell receptor beta chain originates from a study of shared clonotypes between healthy human individuals. Measured with immunoSEQ multiplex PCR; TCRdb has only the in-frame clones, and not every one. The data hold some 790,000 clones, with 72% observed a single time. Germline CDR1 reads SNHLY; CDR2 reads FYNNEI. This CDR3 has 16 residues. Unmatched junction bases numbered 8, after V lost 6 bases and J lost 7 bases. Only a few counts were recorded for this clone. The sequence derives from a woman under 40 in good health. This chain connects TRBV2 to TRBJ2-2; 13 nucleotides line up with TRBD2. Sequenced input: memory CD4+ T cells sorted from blood. Subset indicated: CD45RA-negative fraction. The CDR3: CASRVGLAGAGGELFF. CDR3 DNA: TGTGCCAGCAGAGTCGGACTAGCGGGAGCAGGCGGGGAGCTGTTTTTT.